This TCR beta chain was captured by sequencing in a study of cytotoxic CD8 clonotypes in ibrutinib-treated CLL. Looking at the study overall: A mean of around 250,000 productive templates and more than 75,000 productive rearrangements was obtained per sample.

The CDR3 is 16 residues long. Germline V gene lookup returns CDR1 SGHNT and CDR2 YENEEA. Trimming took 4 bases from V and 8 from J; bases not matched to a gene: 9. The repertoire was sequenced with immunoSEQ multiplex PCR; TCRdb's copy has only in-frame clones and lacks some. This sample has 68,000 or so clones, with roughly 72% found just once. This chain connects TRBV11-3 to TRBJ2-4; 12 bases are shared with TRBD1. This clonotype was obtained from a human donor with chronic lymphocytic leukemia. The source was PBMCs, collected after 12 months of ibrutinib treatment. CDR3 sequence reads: CASSSSGTGGKDIQYF. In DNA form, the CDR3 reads TGTGCCAGCAGCTCCTCCGGGACAGGGGGCAAGGACATTCAGTACTTC.